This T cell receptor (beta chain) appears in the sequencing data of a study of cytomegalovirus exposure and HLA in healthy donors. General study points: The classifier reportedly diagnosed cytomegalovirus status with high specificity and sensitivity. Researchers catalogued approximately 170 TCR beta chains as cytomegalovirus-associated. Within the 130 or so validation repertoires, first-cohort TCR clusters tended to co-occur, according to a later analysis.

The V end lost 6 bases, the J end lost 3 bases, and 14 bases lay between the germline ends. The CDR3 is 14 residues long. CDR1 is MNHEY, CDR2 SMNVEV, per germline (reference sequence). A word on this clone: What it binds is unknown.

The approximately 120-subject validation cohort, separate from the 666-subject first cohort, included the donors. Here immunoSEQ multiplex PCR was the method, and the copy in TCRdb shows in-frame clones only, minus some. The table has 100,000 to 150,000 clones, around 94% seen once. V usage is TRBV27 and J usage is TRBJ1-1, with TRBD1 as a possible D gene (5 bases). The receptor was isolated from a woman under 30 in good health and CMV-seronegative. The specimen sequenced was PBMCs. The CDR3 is CASSSLGGYTEAFF. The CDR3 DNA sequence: TGTGCCAGCAGCTCACTGGGGGGGTACACTGAAGCTTTCTTT.